The subject of this entry is one T cell receptor beta chain. The data derive from a study of glioma-infiltrating T cells after dendritic cell vaccination. Study overall: Autologous tumor lysate was loaded overnight onto monocyte-derived dendritic cells grown less than 8 days with IL-4 and GM-CSF.

The CDR3 is 13 amino acids. V shed 4 bases and J 4 bases; nucleotides not matched to a gene: 2. Germline V CDR1 and CDR2: SGHNT, YENEEA. Only in-frame clones appear in the TCRdb table, and some are missing; sequencing was by immunoSEQ multiplex PCR. The table shows roughly 100,000 clones, with roughly 79% occurring only once. Blood PBMC samples: pre-vaccination, two weeks post third vaccination, and at tumor progression. This sequence was found in a human donor with glioblastoma. The chain is built from TRBV11-3 and TRBJ2-5, with 8 bases matching TRBD1. This sample comprised blood, obtained before dendritic cell vaccination. The CDR3 loop is CASSSDRGETQYF. The CDR3 DNA reads TGTGCCAGCAGCTCCGACAGGGGAGAGACCCAGTACTTC.